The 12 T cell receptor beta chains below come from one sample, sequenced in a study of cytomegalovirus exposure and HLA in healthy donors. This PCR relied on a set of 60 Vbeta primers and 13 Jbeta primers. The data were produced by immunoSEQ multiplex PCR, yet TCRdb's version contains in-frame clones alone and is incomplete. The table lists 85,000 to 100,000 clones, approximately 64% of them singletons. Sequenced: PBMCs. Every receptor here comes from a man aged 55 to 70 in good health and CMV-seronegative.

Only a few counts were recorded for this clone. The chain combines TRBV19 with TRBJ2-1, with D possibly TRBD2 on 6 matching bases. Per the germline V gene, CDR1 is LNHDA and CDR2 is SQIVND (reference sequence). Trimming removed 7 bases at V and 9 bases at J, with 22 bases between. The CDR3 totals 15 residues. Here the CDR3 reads CASTLSGPLLGEQFF. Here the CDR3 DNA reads TGTGCCAGTACCCTTAGCGGTCCTCTTCTGGGTGAGCAGTTCTTC.

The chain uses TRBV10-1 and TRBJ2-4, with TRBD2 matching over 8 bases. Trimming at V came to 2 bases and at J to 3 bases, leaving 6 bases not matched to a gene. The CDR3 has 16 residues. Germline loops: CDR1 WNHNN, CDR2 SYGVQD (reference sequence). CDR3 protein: CASSEALAGHKNIQYF. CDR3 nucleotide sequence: TGCGCCAGCAGTGAGGCCCTAGCGGGTCACAAAAACATTCAGTACTTC.

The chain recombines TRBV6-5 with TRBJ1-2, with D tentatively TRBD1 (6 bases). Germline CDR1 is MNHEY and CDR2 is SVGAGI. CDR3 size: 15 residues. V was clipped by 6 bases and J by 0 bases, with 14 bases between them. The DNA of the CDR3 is TGTGCCAGCAGGCCCACAGGGAGAGCTAACTATGGCTACACCTTC. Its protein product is CASRPTGRANYGYTF.

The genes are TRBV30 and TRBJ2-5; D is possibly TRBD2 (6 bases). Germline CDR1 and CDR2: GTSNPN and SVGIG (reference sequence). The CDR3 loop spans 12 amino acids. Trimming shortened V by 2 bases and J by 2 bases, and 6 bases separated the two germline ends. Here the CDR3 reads CAWSLAQETQYF. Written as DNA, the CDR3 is TGTGCCTGGAGTCTAGCGCAAGAGACCCAGTACTTC. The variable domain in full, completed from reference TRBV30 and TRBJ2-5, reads SQTIHQWPATLVQPVGSPLSLECTVEGTSNPNLYWYRQAAGRGLQLLFYSVGIGQISSEVPQNLSASRPQDRQFILSSKKLLLSDSGFYLCAWSLAQETQYFGPGTRLLVL.

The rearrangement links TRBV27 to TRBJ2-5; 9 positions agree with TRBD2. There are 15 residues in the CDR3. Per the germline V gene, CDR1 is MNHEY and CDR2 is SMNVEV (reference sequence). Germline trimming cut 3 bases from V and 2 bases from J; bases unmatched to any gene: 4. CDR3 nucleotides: TGTGCCAGCAGTTTCCGCGCGGGGGGGCAAGAGACCCAGTACTTC. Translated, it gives CASSFRAGGQETQYF.

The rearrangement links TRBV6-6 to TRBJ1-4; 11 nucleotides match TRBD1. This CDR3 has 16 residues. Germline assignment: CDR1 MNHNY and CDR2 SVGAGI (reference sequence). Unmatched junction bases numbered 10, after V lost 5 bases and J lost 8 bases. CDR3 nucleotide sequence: TGTGCCAGCAGTCGGGGTCGGGGACAGGGGGAGGAAAAACTGTTTTTT. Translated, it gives CASSRGRGQGEEKLFF.

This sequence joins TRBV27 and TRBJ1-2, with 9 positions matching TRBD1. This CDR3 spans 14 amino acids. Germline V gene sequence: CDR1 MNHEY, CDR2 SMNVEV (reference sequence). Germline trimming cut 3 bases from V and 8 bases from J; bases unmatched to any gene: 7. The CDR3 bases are TGTGCCAGCAGTTTGGACAGGGGAGTGGAAGGCTACACCTTC. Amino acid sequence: CASSLDRGVEGYTF.

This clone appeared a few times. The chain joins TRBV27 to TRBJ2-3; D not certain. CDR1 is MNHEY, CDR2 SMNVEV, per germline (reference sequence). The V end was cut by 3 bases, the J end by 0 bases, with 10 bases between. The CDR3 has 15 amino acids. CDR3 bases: TGTGCCAGCAGTTTTGTCGGGTTTAGCACAGATACGCAGTATTTT. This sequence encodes CASSFVGFSTDTQYF.

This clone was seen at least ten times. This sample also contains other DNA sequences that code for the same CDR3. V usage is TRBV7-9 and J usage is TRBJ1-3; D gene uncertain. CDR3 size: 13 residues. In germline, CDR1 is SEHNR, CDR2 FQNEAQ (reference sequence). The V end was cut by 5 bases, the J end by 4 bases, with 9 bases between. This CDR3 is CASSPRRGNTIYF. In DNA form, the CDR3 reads TGTGCCAGCAGCCCCAGGAGGGGAAACACCATATATTTT.

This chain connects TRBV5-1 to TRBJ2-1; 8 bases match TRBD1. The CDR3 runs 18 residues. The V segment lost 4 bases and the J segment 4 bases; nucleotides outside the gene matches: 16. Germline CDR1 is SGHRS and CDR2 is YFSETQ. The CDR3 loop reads CASSPPGTGSSGYNEQFF. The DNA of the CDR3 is TGCGCCAGCAGCCCTCCCGGGACAGGCTCATCGGGGTACAATGAGCAGTTCTTC.

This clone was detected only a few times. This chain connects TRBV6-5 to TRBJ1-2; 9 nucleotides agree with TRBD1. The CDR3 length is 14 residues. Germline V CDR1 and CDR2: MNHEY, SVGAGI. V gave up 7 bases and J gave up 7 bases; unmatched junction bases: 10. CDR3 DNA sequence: TGTGCCAGCAATTCATTGGGGACAGGGATTGGCTACACCTTC. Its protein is CASNSLGTGIGYTF.

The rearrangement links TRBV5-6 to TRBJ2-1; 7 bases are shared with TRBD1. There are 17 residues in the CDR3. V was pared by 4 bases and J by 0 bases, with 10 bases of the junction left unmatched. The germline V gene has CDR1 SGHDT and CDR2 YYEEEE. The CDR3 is CASSTWTGLLSYNEQFF. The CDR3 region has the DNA TGTGCCAGCAGCACATGGACAGGCCTACTCTCCTACAATGAGCAGTTCTTC.